The source of this T cell receptor beta chain is a study of T cells in women clearing cervical HPV infection. TCRdb's copy holds only in-frame clones and misses some; the assay was immunoSEQ multiplex PCR. The table for this sample gives 35,000 to 45,000 clones. The receptor's source is a woman aged 18 to 69 with a cervical HPV16 infection that either progressed to CIN3+ or cleared (not recorded which). What was sequenced was blood buffy coat.

CDR3 DNA, as far as it was read: TGTGCCAGCAGCTCCACTGGCTCTGGGGCCAACGTC. Protein: CASSSTGSGANV. The CDR3 in its entirety is CASSSTGSGANVLTF. The chain couples TRBV7-8 to TRBJ2-6; unclear D gene. Read coverage stops 3 residues before the CDR3 terminus; the germline J gene supplies the remainder. V gave up 4 bases and J gave up 0 bases, with 7 bases separating them. Germline assignment: CDR1 SGHVS and CDR2 FQNEAQ. The CDR3 covers 15 residues.